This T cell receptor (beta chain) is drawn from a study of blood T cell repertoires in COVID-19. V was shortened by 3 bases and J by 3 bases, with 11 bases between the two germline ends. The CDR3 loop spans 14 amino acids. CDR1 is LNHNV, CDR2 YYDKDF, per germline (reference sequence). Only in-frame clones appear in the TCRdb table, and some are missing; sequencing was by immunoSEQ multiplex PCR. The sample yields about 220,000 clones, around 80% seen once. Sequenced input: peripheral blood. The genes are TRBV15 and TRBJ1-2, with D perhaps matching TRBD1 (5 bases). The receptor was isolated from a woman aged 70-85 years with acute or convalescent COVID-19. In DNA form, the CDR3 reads TGTGCCACCAGCAGTCGGCAGGGCCACTATGGCTACACCTTC. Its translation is CATSSRQGHYGYTF. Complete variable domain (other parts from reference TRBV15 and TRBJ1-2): DAMVIQNPRYQVTQFGKPVTLSCSQTLNHNVMYWYQQKSSQAPKLLFHYYDKDFNNEADTPDNFQSRRPNTSFCFLDIRSPGLGDTAMYLCATSSRQGHYGYTFGSGTRLTVV.